This is a list of T cell receptor beta chains from one sample in a study of T cell responses to AZD1222 COVID-19 vaccine. The method was immunoSEQ multiplex PCR; TCRdb's version includes in-frame clones alone and lacks a portion of them. The repertoire holds about 140,000 clones, with about 93% as singletons. The specimen was peripheral blood, collected on day 0 of AZD1222 vaccination. The receptors stem from an adult in good health. Both conserved end residues are part of each CDR3. The D gene is left open where the match is weak. Clone sizes are given selectively: once, few, many, or a class where the clone is expanded.

TGTGCCAGCAGTGAAGACCGCCAAGAGACCCAGTACTTC	CASSEDRQETQYF	TRBV2	once	TRBJ2-5	-
TGCAGTGCTAGCCCGCTTGATACGCAGTATTTT	CSASPLDTQYF	TRBV20-1	-	TRBJ2-3	-
TGTGCCAGCAGCGCGCGACAGGGCTTCAACTATGGCTACACCTTC	CASSARQGFNYGYTF	TRBV5-4	once	TRBJ1-2	TRBD1
TGCGCCAGCAGTGCGGACCAGGAGAGCTCCTATAATTCACCCCTCCACTTT	CASSADQESSYNSPLHF	TRBV10-2	-	TRBJ1-6	-
TGTGCCAGCAGTTTAGTCAGGGGTGGTACGCAGTATTTT	CASSLVRGGTQYF	TRBV12-3/TRBV12-4	-	TRBJ2-3	-
TGTGCCAGCAGCTTAGCTAAAGTACAGGGGTTCAACACAGATACGCAGTATTTT	CASSLAKVQGFNTDTQYF	TRBV11-2	-	TRBJ2-3	TRBD1
TGTGCCAGCAGTTTGGGAGGAACCCCGCAGTATTTT	CASSLGGTPQYF	TRBV27	-	TRBJ2-3	-
TGCGCCAGCAGCTTGTACCAAGAGACCCAGTACTTC	CASSLYQETQYF	TRBV5-1	-	TRBJ2-5	-
TGTGCCAGCAGTTTAGGGGGGACAGATACGCAGTATTTT	CASSLGGTDTQYF	TRBV28	-	TRBJ2-3	-
TGTGCCAGCAGCAGGACAGGGTTTAATGAAAAACTGTTTTTT	CASSRTGFNEKLFF	TRBV7-8	medium-sized	TRBJ1-4	TRBD1
TGTGCCAGCAGCCAAGATTACAGGGGCGGCACTGAAGCTTTCTTT	CASSQDYRGGTEAFF	TRBV3-1/TRBV3-2	-	TRBJ1-1	TRBD1
TGTGCCTGGAGAAGTACGGGGGTGGGTTGGGCTTTCTTT	CAWRSTGVGWAFF	TRBV30	-	TRBJ1-1	-
TGTGCCAGTAGTATAAACGGGGGCAGGAACACTGAAGCTTTCTTT	CASSINGGRNTEAFF	TRBV19	-	TRBJ1-1	-
TGTGCCAGCAGCCCCCCAGGGACCACGGATGAGCAGTACTTC	CASSPPGTTDEQYF	TRBV11-2	-	TRBJ2-7	-
TGTGCCAGCTCACCTGCTAGCGGGGGATTTTACAATGAGCAGTTCTTC	CASSPASGGFYNEQFF	TRBV18	-	TRBJ2-1	TRBD2
TGTGCCACCAGGCAAGACGGCAGGGCCGGCAATCAGCCCCAGCATTTT	CATRQDGRAGNQPQHF	TRBV24-1	-	TRBJ1-5	-
TGTGCCAGCAGTTATACTAACAGGGACTCAGGCTACACCTTC	CASSYTNRDSGYTF	TRBV2	-	TRBJ1-2	-
TGCGCCAGCAGCCCCCCAGGACAGCTAACTAACTATGGCTACACCTTC	CASSPPGQLTNYGYTF	TRBV4-1	-	TRBJ1-2	-
TGTGCCAGCAGTTTACGGCAGGGGGATTCACCCCTCCACTTT	CASSLRQGDSPLHF	TRBV28	-	TRBJ1-6	TRBD1
TGCAGCGTTGAAAGGGGGCAGGGCGGCTATGGCTACACCTTC	CSVERGQGGYGYTF	TRBV29-1	-	TRBJ1-2	TRBD1
TGTGCCAGCAGCCCACAGGGGAGGAACACTGAAGCTTTCTTT	CASSPQGRNTEAFF	TRBV7-9	-	TRBJ1-1	TRBD1
TGTGCCTGCCGGGCCAGCGGAGGCTACACCTTC	CACRASGGYTF	TRBV30	-	TRBJ1-2	-
TGCGCCAGCAGCTTGGAAGCCGCCTACAATGAGCAGTTCTTC	CASSLEAAYNEQFF	TRBV5-1	-	TRBJ2-1	-
TGTGCCAGTAGTGAACAGGGGCCCCAGCATTTT	CASSEQGPQHF	TRBV19	-	TRBJ1-5	-
TGTGCCAGTAGTATACTGCCTAGCGGGAGTTACGAGCAGTACTTC	CASSILPSGSYEQYF	TRBV19	-	TRBJ2-7	TRBD2
TGTGCCAGCAGCTTAGATGTCGGACAGGGCTACGAGCAGTACTTC	CASSLDVGQGYEQYF	TRBV11-2	-	TRBJ2-7	TRBD1
TGTGCCAGCAGTTCCTACCGGGGAAACACCATATATTTT	CASSSYRGNTIYF	TRBV12-3/TRBV12-4	once	TRBJ1-3	-
TGTGCCAGTAAGGGGGCAGGGGAAGCTTTCTTT	CASKGAGEAFF	TRBV19	-	TRBJ1-1	TRBD1
TGTGCCAGTAAAGAACAGGGACAGGGGGTATACGAGCAGTACTTC	CASKEQGQGVYEQYF	TRBV19	-	TRBJ2-7	TRBD1
TGTGCCAGCTCACCACTAGGTGACGAAAGCGAGCAGTACTTC	CASSPLGDESEQYF	TRBV18	-	TRBJ2-7	-
TGTGCCAGCGAGGGGAGGGCCTACAATGAGCAGTTCTTC	CASEGRAYNEQFF	TRBV28	-	TRBJ2-1	TRBD2
TGTGCCAGCAGTTTATCGATGGAGGGAGACTACGAGCAGTACTTC	CASSLSMEGDYEQYF	TRBV27	-	TRBJ2-7	-
TGTGCCAGCAGTTCAGGGGCCGGCTCACCCCTCCACTTT	CASSSGAGSPLHF	TRBV6-5	-	TRBJ1-6	-
TGTGCTAGTGGTTCCGCTGGACGGGTCAACACTGAAGCTTTCTTT	CASGSAGRVNTEAFF	TRBV12-5	once	TRBJ1-1	-
TGCAGCGTTGGGCAAAGTAAAGAGACCCAGTACTTC	CSVGQSKETQYF	TRBV29-1	-	TRBJ2-5	-
TGTGCCAGCAGTTTAAGAGGGGCAGGTCCCTATGGCTACACCTTC	CASSLRGAGPYGYTF	TRBV28	-	TRBJ1-2	-
TGTGCCAGTTGGACAGGTTACACTGAAGCTTTCTTT	CASWTGYTEAFF	TRBV2	-	TRBJ1-1	TRBD1
TGTGCTAGTGGTTTGTTAAAGACGCACACTGAAGCTTTCTTT	CASGLLKTHTEAFF	TRBV12-5	-	TRBJ1-1	-
TGTGCCAGTCTCCCGGACGTCGGCTATGGCTACACCTTC	CASLPDVGYGYTF	TRBV19	-	TRBJ1-2	-
TGTGCCAGCAGCTCAACTAGCGGGAGACGTACAGATACGCAGTATTTT	CASSSTSGRRTDTQYF	TRBV7-9	-	TRBJ2-3	TRBD2
TGTGCCATCAGTGAATATAGACTCTTGGGCACCTACGAGCAGTACTTC	CAISEYRLLGTYEQYF	TRBV10-3	-	TRBJ2-7	-
TGTGCCAGTAGTATAGGACAGGGCTGGGTCAATGAGCAGTTCTTC	CASSIGQGWVNEQFF	TRBV19	-	TRBJ2-1	TRBD1
TGTGCCAGCAGCTTACCCCCAGCGGGGGACTACAATGAGCAGTTCTTC	CASSLPPAGDYNEQFF	TRBV7-2	-	TRBJ2-1	TRBD2
TGTGCTAGTGGTTTGGTACTAAGGGGCCCTTCCTACAATGAGCAGTTCTTC	CASGLVLRGPSYNEQFF	TRBV12-5	-	TRBJ2-1	-